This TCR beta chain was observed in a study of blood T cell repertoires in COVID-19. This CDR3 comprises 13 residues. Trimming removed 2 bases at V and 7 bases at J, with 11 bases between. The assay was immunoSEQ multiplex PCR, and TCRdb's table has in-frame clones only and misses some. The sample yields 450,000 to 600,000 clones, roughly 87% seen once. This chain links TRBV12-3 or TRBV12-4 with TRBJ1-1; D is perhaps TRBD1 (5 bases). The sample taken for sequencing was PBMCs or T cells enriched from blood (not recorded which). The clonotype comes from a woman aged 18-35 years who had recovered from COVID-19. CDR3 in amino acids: CASSLNGGVEAFF. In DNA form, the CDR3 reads TGTGCCAGCAGTTTAAATGGAGGGGTTGAAGCTTTCTTT.